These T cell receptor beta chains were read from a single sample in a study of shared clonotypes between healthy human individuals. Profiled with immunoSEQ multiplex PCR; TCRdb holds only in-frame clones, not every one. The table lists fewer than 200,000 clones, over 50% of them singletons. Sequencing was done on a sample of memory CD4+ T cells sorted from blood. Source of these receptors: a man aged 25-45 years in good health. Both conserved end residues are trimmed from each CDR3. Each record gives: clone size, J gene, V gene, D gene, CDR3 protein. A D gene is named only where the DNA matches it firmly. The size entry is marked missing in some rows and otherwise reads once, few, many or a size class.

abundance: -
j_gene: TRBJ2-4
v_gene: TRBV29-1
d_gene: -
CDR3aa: SMTDLNIQY

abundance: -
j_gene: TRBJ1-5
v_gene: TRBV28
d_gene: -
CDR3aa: ASSLQGVQPQH

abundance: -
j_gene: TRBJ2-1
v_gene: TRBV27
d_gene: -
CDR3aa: ASSPLGGRLNPRPYNEQF

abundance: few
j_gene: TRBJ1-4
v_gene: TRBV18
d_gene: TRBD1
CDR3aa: ASSTGTGQGLF

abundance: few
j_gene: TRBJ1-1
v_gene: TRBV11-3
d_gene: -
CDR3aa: ASSLGRVTEAF

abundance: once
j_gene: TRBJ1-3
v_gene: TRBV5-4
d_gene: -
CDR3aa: ASSLRSGNTIY

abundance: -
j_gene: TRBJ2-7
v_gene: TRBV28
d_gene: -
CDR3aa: ASRGPGGAYEQY

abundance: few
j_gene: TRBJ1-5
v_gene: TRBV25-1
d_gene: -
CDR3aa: ASSDDGHQPQH

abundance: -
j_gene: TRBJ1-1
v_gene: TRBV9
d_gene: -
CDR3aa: ASSVAIKNTEAF

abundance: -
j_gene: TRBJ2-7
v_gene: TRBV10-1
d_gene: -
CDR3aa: ASSERSGASYEQY

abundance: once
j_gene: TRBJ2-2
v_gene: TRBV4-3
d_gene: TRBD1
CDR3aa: ASSQGFQGALVGELF

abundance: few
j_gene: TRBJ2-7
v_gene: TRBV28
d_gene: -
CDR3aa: ASSTFGEQY

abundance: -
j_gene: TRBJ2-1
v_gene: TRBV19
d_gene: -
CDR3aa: ASRRSLLNEQF

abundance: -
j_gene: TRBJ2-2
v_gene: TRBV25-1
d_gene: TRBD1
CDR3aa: ASSELRAGGNTGELF

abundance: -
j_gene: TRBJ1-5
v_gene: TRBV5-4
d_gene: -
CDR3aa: ASSYPNQPQH

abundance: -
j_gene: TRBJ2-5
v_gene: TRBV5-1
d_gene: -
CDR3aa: ASSSHFGGETQY

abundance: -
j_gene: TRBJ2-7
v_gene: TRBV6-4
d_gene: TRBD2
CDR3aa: ASSEVRGFTYEQY

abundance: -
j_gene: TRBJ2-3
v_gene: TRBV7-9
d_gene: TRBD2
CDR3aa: ASSLPRLAGNTDTQY

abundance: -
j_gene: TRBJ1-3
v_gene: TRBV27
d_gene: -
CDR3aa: ASSLSKNSHSGNTIY

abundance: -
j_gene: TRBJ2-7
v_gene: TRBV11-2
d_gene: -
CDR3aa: ASSLGNIRYEQY

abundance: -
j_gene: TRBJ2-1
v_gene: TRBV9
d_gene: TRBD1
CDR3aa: ASSEGGQGWNEQF

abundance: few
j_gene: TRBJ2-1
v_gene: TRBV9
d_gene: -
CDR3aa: ASSRDLSEPNEQF

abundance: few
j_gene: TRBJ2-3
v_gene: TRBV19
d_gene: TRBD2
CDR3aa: ASSPLAGAVTDTQY

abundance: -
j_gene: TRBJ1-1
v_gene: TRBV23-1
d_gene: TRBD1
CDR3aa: ASSQSGFWGQGGTEAF

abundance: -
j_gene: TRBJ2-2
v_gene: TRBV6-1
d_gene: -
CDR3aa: ASRERNTGELF

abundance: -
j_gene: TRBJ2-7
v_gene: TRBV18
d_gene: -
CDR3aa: ASLREQGTYEQY

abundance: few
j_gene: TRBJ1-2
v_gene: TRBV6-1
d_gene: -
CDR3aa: ASSERVGYYGYT

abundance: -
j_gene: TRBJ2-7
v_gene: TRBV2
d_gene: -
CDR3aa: ASSGRSTYSREQY

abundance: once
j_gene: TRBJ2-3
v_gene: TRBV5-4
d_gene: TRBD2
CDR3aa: ASSSGRAGADTQY

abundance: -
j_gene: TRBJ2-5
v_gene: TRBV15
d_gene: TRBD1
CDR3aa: ATSLRTGGEETQY

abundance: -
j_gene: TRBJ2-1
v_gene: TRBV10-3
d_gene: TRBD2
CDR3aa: AISVPSGGYNEQF

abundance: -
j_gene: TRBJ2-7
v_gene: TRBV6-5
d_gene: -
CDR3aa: ASSYSRARPTYEQY

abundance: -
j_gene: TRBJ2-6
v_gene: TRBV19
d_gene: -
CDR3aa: ASSIRISGANVLT

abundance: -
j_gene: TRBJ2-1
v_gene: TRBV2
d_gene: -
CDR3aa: ASGRRDGEQF

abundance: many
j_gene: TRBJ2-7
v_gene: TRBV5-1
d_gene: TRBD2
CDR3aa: ASSWDGTSFYEQY

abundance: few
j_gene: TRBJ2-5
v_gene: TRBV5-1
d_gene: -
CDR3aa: ASKEQGGRETQY

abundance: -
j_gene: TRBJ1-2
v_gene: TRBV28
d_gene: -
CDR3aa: ASSFPTSAQNH

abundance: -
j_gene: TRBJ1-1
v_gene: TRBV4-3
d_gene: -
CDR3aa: ASSQGTRGVGLVDTEAF

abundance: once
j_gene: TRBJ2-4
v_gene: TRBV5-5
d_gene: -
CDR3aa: ASSLRQQLAKNIQY

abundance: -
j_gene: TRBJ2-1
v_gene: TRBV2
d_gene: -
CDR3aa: ASRAGTPAYNEQF

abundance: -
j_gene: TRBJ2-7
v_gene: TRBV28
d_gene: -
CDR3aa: ASSWGGSYSHEQY

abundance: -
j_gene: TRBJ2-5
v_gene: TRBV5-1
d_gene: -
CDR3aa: ASSPGLRGTQY

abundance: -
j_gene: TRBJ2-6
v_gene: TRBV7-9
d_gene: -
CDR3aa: ASRVLPPGVYGANVLT

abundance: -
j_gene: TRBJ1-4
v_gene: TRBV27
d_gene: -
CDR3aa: ASSLFPAATNEKLF

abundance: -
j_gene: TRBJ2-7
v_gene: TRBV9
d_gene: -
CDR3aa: ASSSPRVGGEQY

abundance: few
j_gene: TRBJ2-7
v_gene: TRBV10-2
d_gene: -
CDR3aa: ASSEPQPPRNEQY

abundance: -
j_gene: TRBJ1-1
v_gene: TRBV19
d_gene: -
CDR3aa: ASTNSPGGTEAF

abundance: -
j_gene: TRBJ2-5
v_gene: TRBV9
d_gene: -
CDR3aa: ASSGRDPGQETQY

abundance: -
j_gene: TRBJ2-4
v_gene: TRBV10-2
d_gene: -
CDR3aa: ATEAGSNIQY

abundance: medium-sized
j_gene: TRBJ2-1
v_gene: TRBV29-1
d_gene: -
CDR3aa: SVRADGEQF

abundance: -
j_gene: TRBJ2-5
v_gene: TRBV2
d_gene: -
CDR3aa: ASKTLTGRQETQY

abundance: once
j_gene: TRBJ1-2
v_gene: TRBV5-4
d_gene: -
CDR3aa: ASSKTSSTGEGYT

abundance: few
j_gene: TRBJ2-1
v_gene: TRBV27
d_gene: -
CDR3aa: ASSLTSWDNEQF

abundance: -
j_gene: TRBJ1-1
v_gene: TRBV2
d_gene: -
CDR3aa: ASSDGLNTEAF

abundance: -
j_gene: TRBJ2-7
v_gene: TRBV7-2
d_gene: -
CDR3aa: ASSRPGAGNYEQY

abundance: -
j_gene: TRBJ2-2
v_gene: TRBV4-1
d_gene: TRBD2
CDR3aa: ASSQDSGLAANTGELF

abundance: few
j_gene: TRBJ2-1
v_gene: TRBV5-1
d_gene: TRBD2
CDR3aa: ASRPLPVLAGGPRQF

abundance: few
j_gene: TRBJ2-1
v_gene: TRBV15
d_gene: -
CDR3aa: ATSRDWSGLDEQF